This T cell receptor beta chain was sequenced during a study of a mutant IDH1 vaccine in newly diagnosed glioma. Whole-study context: Patients got radiotherapy, temozolomide, or both beforehand, and most got both.

Documented time point: baseline, week 1 (first vaccination visit). Treatment defined: pre-vaccination baseline after standard-of-care therapy. From germline, CDR1 is MNHNY and CDR2 SVGAGI (reference sequence). V lost 7 bases and J lost 1, with 17 bases in between. CDR3 size: 16 residues. Profiled with immunoSEQ multiplex PCR; TCRdb holds only in-frame clones, not every one. The repertoire includes about 33,000 clones, around nine tenths of them detected once, and around 5% sits in the top ten. The source of this sequence is a woman aged 35 to 49 with glioma. Sample: PBMCs, taken from a glioma patient treated with radiotherapy, temozolomide or both. The chain is built from TRBV6-6 and TRBJ1-5; maybe TRBD1 (6 bases). The CDR3, as DNA: TGTGCCAGCACCCCCTCACAGGGTCGAAGCAATCAGCCCCAGCATTTT. Amino acid sequence: CASTPSQGRSNQPQHF.